Listed below are T cell receptor beta chains from one sample, sequenced in a study of cytomegalovirus exposure and HLA in healthy donors. Assay: immunoSEQ multiplex PCR; the TCRdb copy retains only in-frame clones and omits some. This sample has some 180,000 clones, with over 65% found just once. The sequenced material came from PBMCs. The source of these receptors is a man aged 18-30 years in good health and CMV-seronegative. The CDR3 runs from the conserved cysteine through the conserved F or W. The D gene is left open where the match is weak.

j_call,v_call,d_call,cdr3_aa,cdr3_nt
TRBJ1-3,TRBV6-5,TRBD1,CASQGTDGNTIYF,TGTGCCAGCCAAGGGACAGACGGAAACACCATATATTTT
TRBJ2-1,TRBV9,TRBD2,CASSARGGLNNEQFF,TGTGCCAGCAGCGCGCGGGGGGGCCTGAACAATGAGCAGTTCTTC
TRBJ1-5,TRBV7-2,TRBD1,CASSDTDRGADQPQHF,TGTGCCAGCAGCGACACGGACAGGGGCGCGGATCAGCCCCAGCATTTT
TRBJ1-5,TRBV28,-,CASSLGTRSQPQHF,TGTGCCAGCAGTCTGGGGACTAGGAGTCAGCCCCAGCATTTT
TRBJ1-6,TRBV5-1,TRBD1,CASSPGTGSYSPLRF,TGCGCCAGCAGCCCGGGGACAGGTTCCTATTCACCCCTCCGCTTT
TRBJ1-6,TRBV7-9,TRBD1,CASTTGGVYNSPLHF,TGTGCCAGCACCACAGGGGGCGTTTATAATTCACCCCTCCACTTT
TRBJ2-5,TRBV5-4,TRBD1,CASSWDRYQETQYF,TGTGCCAGCAGCTGGGACAGATACCAAGAGACCCAGTACTTC
TRBJ2-2,TRBV5-4,TRBD1,CASSWAGGTGELFF,TGTGCCAGCAGCTGGGCAGGGGGTACCGGGGAGCTGTTTTTT
TRBJ2-3,TRBV19,TRBD2,CASSPGQRGAHTQYF,TGTGCCAGTAGCCCCGGGCAGCGGGGGGCCCATACGCAGTATTTT
TRBJ2-2,TRBV7-9,-,CASRRQQGHGELFF,TGTGCCAGCAGACGACAACAGGGACACGGGGAGCTGTTTTTT
TRBJ1-2,TRBV5-1,TRBD1,CASSSRDRVRNYGYTF,TGCGCCAGCAGCTCCCGGGACAGGGTACGGAACTATGGCTACACCTTC